This TCR beta chain was identified in a study of cytomegalovirus exposure and HLA in healthy donors. For the study at large: An early data release held around 80 million unique TCRs from HLA-typed donors. Overall study findings and caveats: Analyzed later, association rates of TCRs varied across HLA loci, with DRB1 most and HLA-C fewest.

Researchers ran the PCR with 60 Vbeta and 13 Jbeta primers. Using immunoSEQ multiplex PCR, the repertoire was profiled, and TCRdb retains in-frame clones only, with some absent. The sample spans roughly 57,000 clones; the ten largest clones claim more than 9%. Points on this clone: No antigen is known for it.

CDR1 and CDR2 from the germline V gene are LNHDA and SQIVND (reference sequence). V lost 3 bases and J lost 0, with 6 bases in between. The CDR3 loop spans 15 amino acids. The sample taken for sequencing was PBMCs. The receptor was derived from a woman aged 25 to 45 in good health and CMV-seropositive. This chain links TRBV19 with TRBJ2-6; D is ambiguous. This CDR3 reads CASSIGPSGANVLTF. CDR3 nucleotide sequence: TGTGCCAGTAGTATCGGTCCCTCTGGGGCCAACGTCCTGACTTTC.